A selection of T cell receptor beta chains follows, all from one sample in a study of blood T cells in healthy people across ages. TCRdb recomputed calls from the 5' RACE reads with MiXCR, one row per CDR3 protein. Of 540,000 or so distinct CDR3 sequences in the sample, about 26% were seen once. The specimen sequenced was blood. These receptors originate from a woman aged 70-85 years in good health. The CDR3 runs from the conserved cysteine through the conserved F or W. The D gene is left open where the match is weak. The size of a clone is reported for some rows only, either as once, few or many, or as a class for expanded clones.

clone_size	j_call	d_call	v_call	cdr3_aa	cdr3_nt
.	TRBJ2-5	.	TRBV5-1	CASSNHERETQYF	TGCGCCAGCAGCAATCACGAGAGAGAGACCCAGTACTTC
.	TRBJ2-1	.	TRBV12-3/TRBV12-4	CANTRGNHNEQFF	TGTGCCAACACTCGGGGGAACCACAATGAGCAGTTCTTC
few	TRBJ2-5	.	TRBV5-1	CASSLEGDQTQYF	TGCGCCAGCAGCTTGGAAGGGGATCAGACCCAGTACTTC
.	TRBJ2-1	TRBD2	TRBV5-1	CASSSYIAGALNEQFF	TGCGCCAGCAGTTCCTATATAGCGGGGGCTTTAAATGAGCAGTTCTTC
few	TRBJ2-3	TRBD2	TRBV20-1	CSAAILAGGRTDTQYF	TGCAGTGCCGCCATTCTAGCGGGGGGCCGTACAGATACGCAGTATTTT
.	TRBJ2-7	TRBD2	TRBV7-6	CASSLRLAGGEQYF	TGTGCCAGCAGCCTGAGACTAGCGGGGGGCGAGCAGTACTTC
few	TRBJ2-7	.	TRBV25-1	CATADWDSYEQYF	TGTGCCACCGCGGACTGGGACTCCTACGAGCAGTACTTC
few	TRBJ2-5	.	TRBV3-1	CASSPLYQETQYF	TGTGCCAGCAGCCCCTTATACCAAGAGACCCAGTACTTC
.	TRBJ1-2	.	TRBV7-6	CASSLTARDLYGYTF	TGTGCCAGCAGCTTAACGGCCCGAGACCTTTATGGCTACACCTTC
many	TRBJ2-6	.	TRBV7-3	CASSLLLGGAGANVLTF	TGTGCCAGCAGCTTACTCTTGGGGGGCGCGGGGGCCAACGTCCTGACTTTC
.	TRBJ1-3	.	TRBV20-1	CSARTPSSGNIIYF	TGCAGTGCTAGAACCCCCAGCTCTGGAAACATCATATATTTT
few	TRBJ1-4	.	TRBV2	CASTNRESEKLFF	TGTGCCAGCACGAACCGAGAATCTGAAAAACTGTTTTTT
.	TRBJ1-2	.	TRBV12-3/TRBV12-4	CASQPPADYGYTF	TGTGCCAGCCAACCGCCGGCGGACTATGGCTACACCTTC
many	TRBJ1-4	TRBD1	TRBV20-1	CSAHALGQMEKLFF	TGCAGTGCTCACGCTTTGGGACAGATGGAAAAACTGTTTTTT
.	TRBJ2-1	.	TRBV11-2	CASSLGQLSTYNEQFF	TGTGCCAGCAGCTTAGGACAACTATCCACCTACAATGAGCAGTTCTTC
many	TRBJ2-5	TRBD1	TRBV29-1	CSVQAGQGVKQETQYF	TGCAGCGTCCAAGCCGGACAGGGGGTAAAACAAGAGACCCAGTACTTC
.	TRBJ2-5	.	TRBV20-1	CSARLQGSQETQYF	TGCAGTGCTAGACTACAGGGCTCCCAAGAGACCCAGTACTTC
many	TRBJ1-1	.	TRBV6-1	CASSERGFTEAFF	TGTGCCAGCAGTGAAAGGGGCTTCACTGAAGCTTTCTTT
.	TRBJ2-7	.	TRBV28	CASSGGQGADGQYF	TGTGCCAGCAGTGGGGGGCAGGGAGCCGATGGGCAGTACTTC
few	TRBJ1-2	.	TRBV7-9	CASSLASANYGYTF	TGTGCCAGCAGCTTAGCGTCTGCCAACTATGGCTACACCTTC
.	TRBJ1-4	.	TRBV15	CATSRDDATNEKLFF	TGTGCCACCAGCAGAGACGACGCAACTAATGAAAAACTGTTTTTT
.	TRBJ2-3	TRBD2	TRBV12-3/TRBV12-4	CASGTSGADTQYF	TGTGCCAGCGGTACTAGCGGCGCAGATACGCAGTATTTT
few	TRBJ1-2	TRBD1	TRBV7-2	CASTRDRGINGYIF	TGTGCCAGCACTAGGGACAGGGGGATTAATGGCTACATCTTC
.	TRBJ2-1	TRBD2	TRBV11-3	CASSLEGREGVDEQFF	TGTGCCAGCAGCTTAGAGGGGCGGGAGGGCGTAGATGAGCAGTTCTTC
.	TRBJ1-1	TRBD1	TRBV4-3	CASSQGAGGTEAFF	TGCGCCAGCAGCCAAGGGGCAGGGGGCACTGAAGCTTTCTTT
few	TRBJ1-5	.	TRBV7-2	CASSLDSGGNRPQHF	TGTGCCAGCAGCTTAGACAGCGGGGGGAATAGGCCCCAGCATTTT
.	TRBJ2-1	TRBD2	TRBV11-2	CASSRLAGRVEQFF	TGTGCCAGCAGCAGACTAGCGGGGCGTGTTGAGCAGTTCTTC
many	TRBJ2-1	.	TRBV12-3/TRBV12-4	CASREQGQPNEQFF	TGTGCCAGCAGGGAACAAGGACAACCTAATGAGCAGTTCTTC
.	TRBJ1-4	TRBD1	TRBV4-1	CASRLGTVETTNEKLFF	TGCGCCAGCAGACTAGGGACAGTAGAAACAACTAATGAAAAACTGTTTTTT
.	TRBJ2-6	.	TRBV6-5	CASRRTASSGANVLTF	TGTGCCAGCAGACGGACAGCGAGCTCTGGGGCCAACGTCCTGACTTTC
.	TRBJ1-2	TRBD1	TRBV29-1	CSVEEQGAVGYTF	TGCAGCGTTGAAGAGCAGGGGGCGGTTGGCTACACCTTC
.	TRBJ1-2	.	TRBV4-3	CASSHTTMGNYGYTF	TGCGCCAGCAGCCATACAACAATGGGGAACTATGGCTACACCTTC
.	TRBJ2-5	TRBD2	TRBV6-5	CASSAWGGGETQYF	TGTGCCAGCAGTGCCTGGGGCGGGGGTGAGACCCAGTACTTC
few	TRBJ2-4	.	TRBV7-9	CASGTTGRF	TGTGCCAGCGGCACAACAGGGCGGTTC
.	TRBJ1-4	.	TRBV5-1	CASSLVGGPGEKLFF	TGCGCCAGCAGCTTGGTGGGGGGCCCGGGTGAAAAGCTGTTTTTT
.	TRBJ1-2	.	TRBV6-2/TRBV6-3	CASSPRSGRNRFSYGYTF	TGTGCCAGCAGTCCCCGGAGCGGAAGAAATAGGTTCAGCTATGGCTACACCTTC
many	TRBJ2-2	.	TRBV12-3/TRBV12-4	CASSRGTGELFF	TGTGCCAGCAGTCGGGGCACCGGGGAGCTGTTTTTT
.	TRBJ2-5	TRBD2	TRBV3-1	CASRRMTSGTKETQYF	TGTGCCAGCAGACGCATGACTAGCGGGACCAAAGAGACCCAGTACTTC
.	TRBJ2-4	TRBD1	TRBV5-1	CASSLSFQGDIQYF	TGCGCCAGCAGCTTGAGCTTTCAGGGGGACATTCAGTACTTC
.	TRBJ1-6	TRBD1	TRBV20-1	CSAKPQGTALHF	TGCAGTGCTAAACCACAGGGGACGGCCCTCCACTTT
.	TRBJ2-2	.	TRBV24-1	CATSDPRRDTGELFF	TGTGCCACCAGTGACCCCCGGCGGGACACCGGGGAGCTGTTTTTT
.	TRBJ1-1	TRBD1	TRBV4-2	CASSPFTDRGQLTEAFF	TGTGCCAGCAGCCCCTTTACGGACAGGGGGCAATTAACTGAAGCTTTCTTT
.	TRBJ2-3	.	TRBV20-1	CSARSQRGSTDTQYF	TGCAGTGCTAGATCCCAGCGCGGTAGCACAGATACGCAGTATTTT
.	TRBJ2-5	TRBD2	TRBV9	CASSVGPGASTGGTQYF	TGTGCCAGCAGCGTAGGCCCAGGCGCCAGTACGGGAGGGACCCAGTACTTC
.	TRBJ2-5	.	TRBV9	CASSGGALVETQYF	TGTGCCAGCAGCGGGGGGGCTCTCGTAGAGACCCAGTACTTC